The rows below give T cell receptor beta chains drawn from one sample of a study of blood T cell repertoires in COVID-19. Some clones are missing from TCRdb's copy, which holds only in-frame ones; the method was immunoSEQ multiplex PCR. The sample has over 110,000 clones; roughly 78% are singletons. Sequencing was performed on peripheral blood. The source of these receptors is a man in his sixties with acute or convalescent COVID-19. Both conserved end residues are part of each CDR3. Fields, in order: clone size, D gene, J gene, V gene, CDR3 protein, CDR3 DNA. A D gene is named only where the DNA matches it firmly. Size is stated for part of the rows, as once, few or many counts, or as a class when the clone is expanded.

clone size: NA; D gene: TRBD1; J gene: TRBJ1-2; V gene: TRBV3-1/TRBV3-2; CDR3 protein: CASSQGTGGVYGYTF; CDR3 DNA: TGTGCCAGCAGCCAAGGAACAGGGGGCGTGTATGGCTACACCTTC
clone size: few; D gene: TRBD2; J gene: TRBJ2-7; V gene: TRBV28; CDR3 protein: CASSNGLGDEQYF; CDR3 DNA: TGTGCCAGCTCCAACGGACTAGGCGACGAGCAGTACTTC
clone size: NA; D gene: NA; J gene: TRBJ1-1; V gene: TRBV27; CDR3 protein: CASSFGQYTEAFF; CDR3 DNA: TGTGCCAGCAGTTTTGGGCAGTACACTGAAGCTTTCTTT
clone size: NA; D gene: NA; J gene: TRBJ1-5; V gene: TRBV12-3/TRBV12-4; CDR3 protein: CASSSFPAGAQHF; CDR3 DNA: TGTGCCAGCAGTTCCTTCCCAGCGGGAGCCCAGCATTTT
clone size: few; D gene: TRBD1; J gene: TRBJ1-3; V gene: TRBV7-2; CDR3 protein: CASTRTGGGNTIYF; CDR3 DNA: TGTGCCAGCACACGGACAGGGGGTGGAAACACCATATATTTT
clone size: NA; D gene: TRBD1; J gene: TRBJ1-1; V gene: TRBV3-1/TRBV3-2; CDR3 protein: CASSLTGDTEAFF; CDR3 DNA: TGTGCCAGCAGCCTCACAGGGGATACTGAAGCTTTCTTT
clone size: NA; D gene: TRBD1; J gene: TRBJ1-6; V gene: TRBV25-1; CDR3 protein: CASRAGQGNSPLHF; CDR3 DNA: TGTGCCAGCAGAGCCGGACAGGGGAATTCACCCCTCCACTTT
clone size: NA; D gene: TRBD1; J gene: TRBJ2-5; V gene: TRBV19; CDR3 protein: CASNPTGGEQETQYF; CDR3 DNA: TGTGCCAGTAACCCGACAGGGGGCGAACAAGAGACCCAGTACTTC
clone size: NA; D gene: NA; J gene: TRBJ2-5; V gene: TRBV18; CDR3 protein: CASSPSGITETQYF; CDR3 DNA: TGTGCCAGCTCACCGTCGGGAATCACAGAGACCCAGTACTTC
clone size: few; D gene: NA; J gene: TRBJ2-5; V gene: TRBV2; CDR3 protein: CATSPGLQETQYF; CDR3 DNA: TGTGCCACCAGCCCGGGACTCCAAGAGACCCAGTACTTC
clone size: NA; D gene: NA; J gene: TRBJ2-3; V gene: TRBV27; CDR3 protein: CASSFTGTSTDTQYF; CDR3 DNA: TGTGCCAGCAGTTTTACTGGGACTAGCACAGATACGCAGTATTTT
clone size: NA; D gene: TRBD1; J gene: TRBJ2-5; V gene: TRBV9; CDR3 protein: CASSVTGTGRETQYF; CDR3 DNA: TGTGCCAGCAGCGTCACCGGGACAGGCAGAGAGACCCAGTACTTC
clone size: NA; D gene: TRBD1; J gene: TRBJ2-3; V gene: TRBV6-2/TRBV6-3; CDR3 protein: CASSLRTGRSDTQYF; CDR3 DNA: TGTGCCAGCAGTTTGAGGACAGGGAGGTCAGATACGCAGTATTTT
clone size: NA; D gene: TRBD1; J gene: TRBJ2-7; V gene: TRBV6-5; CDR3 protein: CASSAGTGTLYEQYF; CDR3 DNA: TGTGCCAGCAGCGCTGGGACAGGGACTTTATACGAGCAGTACTTC
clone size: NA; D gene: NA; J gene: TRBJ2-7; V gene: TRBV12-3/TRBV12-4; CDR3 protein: CASTLGRSYEQYF; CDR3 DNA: TGTGCCAGCACCCTGGGCAGGTCCTACGAGCAGTACTTC
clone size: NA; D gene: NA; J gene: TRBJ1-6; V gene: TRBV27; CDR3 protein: CASRMAFSYNSPLHF; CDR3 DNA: TGTGCCAGCAGGATGGCATTCTCCTATAATTCACCCCTCCACTTT
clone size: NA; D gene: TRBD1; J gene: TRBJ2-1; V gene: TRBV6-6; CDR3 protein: CAITQGAPYNEQFF; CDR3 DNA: TGTGCCATTACCCAGGGGGCACCCTACAATGAGCAGTTCTTC
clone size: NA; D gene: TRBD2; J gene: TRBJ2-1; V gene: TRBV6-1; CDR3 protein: CASSEWRGNGYNEQFF; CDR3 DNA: TGTGCCAGCAGTGAATGGCGGGGGAACGGGTACAATGAGCAGTTCTTC
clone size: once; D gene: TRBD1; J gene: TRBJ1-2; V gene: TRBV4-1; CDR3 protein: CASSQQGGAANYGYTF; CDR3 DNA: TGCGCCAGCAGCCAACAGGGGGGCGCTGCTAACTATGGCTACACCTTC
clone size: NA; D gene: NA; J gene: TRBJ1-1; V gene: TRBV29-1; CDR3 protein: CSVEGAVNTEAFF; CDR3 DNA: TGCAGCGTTGAAGGGGCAGTGAACACTGAAGCTTTCTTT
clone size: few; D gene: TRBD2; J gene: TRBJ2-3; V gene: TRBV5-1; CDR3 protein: CASSPGGLAGESTQYF; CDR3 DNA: TGCGCCAGCAGCCCCGGGGGACTAGCGGGAGAGTCCACGCAGTATTTT
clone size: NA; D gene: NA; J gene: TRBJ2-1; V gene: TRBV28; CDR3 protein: CASSLVDEQFF; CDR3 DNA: TGTGCCAGCAGTTTGGTAGATGAGCAGTTCTTC
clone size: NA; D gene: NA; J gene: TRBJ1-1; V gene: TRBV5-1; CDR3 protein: CASSGGKAEAFF; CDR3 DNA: TGCGCCAGCAGCGGAGGGAAAGCTGAAGCTTTCTTT
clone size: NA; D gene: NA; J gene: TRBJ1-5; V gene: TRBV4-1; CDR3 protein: CASSQDLRPGDRFGQPQHF; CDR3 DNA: TGCGCCAGCAGCCAAGATCTGAGGCCAGGGGATCGGTTCGGTCAGCCCCAGCATTTT
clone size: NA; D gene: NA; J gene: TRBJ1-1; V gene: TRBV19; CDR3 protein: CASSMLAGKAFF; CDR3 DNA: TGTGCCAGTAGTATGTTGGCAGGAAAAGCTTTCTTT
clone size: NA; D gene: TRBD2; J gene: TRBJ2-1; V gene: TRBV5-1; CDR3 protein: CASSPGTSRYNEQFF; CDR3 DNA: TGCGCCAGCAGCCCCGGGACTAGTCGCTACAATGAGCAGTTCTTC
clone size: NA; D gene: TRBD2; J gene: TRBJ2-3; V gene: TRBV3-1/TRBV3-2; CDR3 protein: CASTSTSGSTDTQYF; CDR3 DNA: TGTGCCAGCACCTCGACTAGCGGGAGCACAGATACGCAGTATTTT
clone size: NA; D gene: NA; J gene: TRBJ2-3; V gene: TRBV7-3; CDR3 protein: CASSRQYTDTQYF; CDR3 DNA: TGTGCCAGCAGCCGACAATACACAGATACGCAGTATTTT
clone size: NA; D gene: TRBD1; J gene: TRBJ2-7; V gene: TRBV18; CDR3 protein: CASSPGTGGSSYEQYF; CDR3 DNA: TGTGCCAGCTCACCCGGGACAGGGGGCTCGTCCTACGAGCAGTACTTC
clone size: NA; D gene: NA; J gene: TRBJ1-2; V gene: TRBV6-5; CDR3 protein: CASSRSVDYGYTF; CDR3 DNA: TGTGCCAGCAGCCGCTCAGTTGACTATGGCTACACCTTC
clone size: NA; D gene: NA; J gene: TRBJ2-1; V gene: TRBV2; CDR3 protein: CASRALNEQFF; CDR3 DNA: TGTGCCAGCAGAGCCCTGAATGAGCAGTTCTTC
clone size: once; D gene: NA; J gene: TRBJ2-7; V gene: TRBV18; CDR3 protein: CASSQGGNEQYF; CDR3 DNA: TGTGCCAGCTCACAGGGGGGGAACGAGCAGTACTTC
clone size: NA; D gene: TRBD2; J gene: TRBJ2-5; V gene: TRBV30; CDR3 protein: CAWRAGSGLAGTQETQYF; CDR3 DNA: TGTGCCTGGAGGGCGGGGTCTGGACTAGCGGGCACCCAAGAGACCCAGTACTTC
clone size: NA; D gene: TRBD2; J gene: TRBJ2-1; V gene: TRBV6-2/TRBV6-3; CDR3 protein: CASSRASGSSPNEQFF; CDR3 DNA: TGTGCCAGCAGTCGAGCTAGCGGGAGTTCCCCTAATGAGCAGTTCTTC
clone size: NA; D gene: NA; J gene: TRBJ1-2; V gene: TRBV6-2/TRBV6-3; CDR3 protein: CASSYSLASTAANYGYTF; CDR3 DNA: TGTGCCAGCAGTTACTCGTTAGCCTCGACAGCAGCTAACTATGGCTACACCTTC
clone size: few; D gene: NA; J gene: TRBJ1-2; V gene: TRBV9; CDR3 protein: CASSVGGSNYGYTF; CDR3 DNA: TGTGCCAGCAGCGTAGGGGGCTCTAACTATGGCTACACCTTC
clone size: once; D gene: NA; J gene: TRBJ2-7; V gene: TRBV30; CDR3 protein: CAWSVSLATHEQYF; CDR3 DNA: TGTGCCTGGAGTGTATCGCTAGCTACGCACGAGCAGTACTTC
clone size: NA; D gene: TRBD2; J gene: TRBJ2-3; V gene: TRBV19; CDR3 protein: CASSIDTSGWTDTQYF; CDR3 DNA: TGTGCCAGTAGTATAGACACTAGCGGGTGGACAGATACGCAGTATTTT
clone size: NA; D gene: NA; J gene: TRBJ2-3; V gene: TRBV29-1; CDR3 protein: CSAGAPPTDTQYF; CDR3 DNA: TGCAGCGCAGGGGCTCCCCCCACAGATACGCAGTATTTT